The rows below give T cell receptor beta chains drawn from one sample of a study of T cell repertoires in cytomegalovirus infection. These receptors are not linked to any known antigen. TCRdb re-analysed the reads in MiXCR, keeping a single row per CDR3 protein. Of tens of thousands of distinct CDR3 sequences in the sample, 28% were seen once. This material consisted of CD8+ T cells from cultured PBMCs, taken from culture after CMV antigen stimulation. The receptors were gathered from a human donor in good health (CMV status not recorded). Some clones in this sample may be carry-over from other donors' samples. The CDR3 runs from the conserved cysteine through the conserved F or W. A D gene is named only where the DNA matches it firmly. Rows may omit the clone size; those that give it use once, few, many or a size class.

>NA|NA|TRBJ2-7|TRBV2
TGTGCCAGCAGGACCCCCAATACCCCCTACGAGCAGTACTTC
CASRTPNTPYEQYF
>NA|NA|TRBJ1-1|TRBV6-2/TRBV6-3
TGTGCCAGCAGTTACCTACTTGGACAGACGAACACTGAAGCTTTCTTT
CASSYLLGQTNTEAFF
>TRBD1|NA|TRBJ2-1|TRBV5-6
TGTGCCAGCAGCTTACAGGGGGCAGAAAATGAGCAGTTCTTC
CASSLQGAENEQFF
>NA|NA|TRBJ2-7|TRBV5-3
TGTGCCAGCAGCTTCAGCGATCTGGGGGCCTACGAGCAGTACTTC
CASSFSDLGAYEQYF
>NA|once|TRBJ1-3|TRBV14
TGTGCCAGCAGCCCTGGAAACACCATATATTTT
CASSPGNTIYF
>NA|few|TRBJ1-1|TRBV12-3/TRBV12-4
TGTGCCAGCATCTCTAGGGGTGACACTGAAGCTTTCTTT
CASISRGDTEAFF
>NA|NA|TRBJ2-7|TRBV27
TGTGCCAGCAGGCCCCGACCCTCCTACGAGCAGTACTTC
CASRPRPSYEQYF
>TRBD1|NA|TRBJ1-1|TRBV5-4
TGTGCCAGCAGCCATCCTTCCGGGACAGAGAACACTGAAGCTTTCTTT
CASSHPSGTENTEAFF
>NA|NA|TRBJ2-1|TRBV18
TGTGCCAGCTCTACCAGGGCCAGCCCTCCGGTCAATGAGCAGTTCTTC
CASSTRASPPVNEQFF
>TRBD2|few|TRBJ2-7|TRBV4-3
TGCGCCAGCAGCCAAGACCGAGCGGGACCCCTCGGAGAGCAGTACTTC
CASSQDRAGPLGEQYF
>NA|NA|TRBJ2-4|TRBV7-9
TGTGCCAGCAGTTCCTCGACAGCAGCCAAAAACATTCAGTACTTC
CASSSSTAAKNIQYF
>NA|NA|TRBJ2-5|TRBV24-1
TGTGCCACCAGTGATTTCTCAGGGGAGGAGACCCAGTACTTC
CATSDFSGEETQYF
>NA|NA|TRBJ1-6|TRBV6-1
TGTGCCAGCAGTGAAGGAAGGCACCGGAGGACAGTCTCCTATAATTCACCCCTCCACTTT
CASSEGRHRRTVSYNSPLHF
>NA|few|TRBJ2-7|TRBV19
TGTGCCAGTAGTATCGGGACGACCGGTGGTTACGAGCAGTACTTC
CASSIGTTGGYEQYF
>NA|few|TRBJ2-1|TRBV28
TGTGCCAGTAATATTAACTATAATGAGCAGTTCTTC
CASNINYNEQFF
>NA|medium-sized|TRBJ1-2|TRBV7-2
TGTGCCAGCAGCTTTGGACAGACTGGCTACACCTTC
CASSFGQTGYTF
>TRBD1|many|TRBJ1-1|TRBV6-2/TRBV6-3
TGTGCCAGCAGTAGCATAGGGCAGGGGGCAACTGAAGCTTTCTTT
CASSSIGQGATEAFF
>NA|many|TRBJ2-1|TRBV30
TGTGCCTGGAGTGTACGGTACAATGAGCAGTTCTTC
CAWSVRYNEQFF
>NA|NA|TRBJ2-5|TRBV28
TGTGCCAGCAGTTTATACAGGCAAGAGAACCAGTACTTC
CASSLYRQENQYF
>TRBD1|NA|TRBJ2-3|TRBV9
TGTGCCAGCAGGGGACAGGGGGCAGATACGCAGTATTTT
CASRGQGADTQYF
>NA|once|TRBJ2-3|TRBV5-6
TGTGCCAGCAGCTTGTTTGGGCAGGGAGAAGCAGATACGCAGTATTTT
CASSLFGQGEADTQYF
>NA|NA|TRBJ2-1|TRBV9
TGTGCCAGCAGCGTAGTCGGAGACAATGAGCAGTTCTTC
CASSVVGDNEQFF
>NA|NA|TRBJ1-4|TRBV4-3
TGCGCCAGCAGCCAAGAGTACAGCCGAGGGAATGAAAAACTGTTTTTT
CASSQEYSRGNEKLFF
>NA|NA|TRBJ2-5|TRBV13
TGTGCCAGCAGCTTAAGGGACCCCCAAGAGACCCAGTACTTC
CASSLRDPQETQYF
>TRBD1|NA|TRBJ2-1|TRBV9
TGTGCCAGCAGCTGGGGACAGGGGGCAGACAATGAGCAGTTCTTC
CASSWGQGADNEQFF
>TRBD1|NA|TRBJ2-1|TRBV12-3/TRBV12-4
TGTGCCAGCAGTTTGAGACAGGGGGACAATGAGCAGTTCTTC
CASSLRQGDNEQFF
>TRBD2|NA|TRBJ2-7|TRBV7-6
TGTGCCAGCAGCATGGGAGGGTTCGCGTACGAGCAGTACTTC
CASSMGGFAYEQYF
>TRBD1|few|TRBJ2-1|TRBV4-3
TGCGCCAGCAGCCAAGAGGTAGGGGGCAAAGAGCAGTTCTTC
CASSQEVGGKEQFF
>NA|NA|TRBJ2-7|TRBV29-1
TGCAGCGTTGAAGATCCCGGGACCGGGACCGCCGAGCAGTACTTC
CSVEDPGTGTAEQYF
>NA|many|TRBJ2-1|TRBV12-3/TRBV12-4
TGTGCCAGCATCCGGGACGCCCGACGACATGAGCAGTTCTTC
CASIRDARRHEQFF
>TRBD2|many|TRBJ2-1|TRBV4-1
TGCGCCAGCAGCCAAGATCACCGAGCGGGAGCAGGGAATGAGCAGTTCTTC
CASSQDHRAGAGNEQFF
>NA|many|TRBJ1-4|TRBV7-8
TGTGCCAGCAGCCAAGGTTGGGGGGAAAAACTGTTTTTT
CASSQGWGEKLFF
>TRBD1|many|TRBJ2-6|TRBV7-2
TGTGCCAGCAGCAGGGACAGGGTAGGCCGCTCTGGGGCCAACGTCCTGACTTTC
CASSRDRVGRSGANVLTF
>NA|once|TRBJ2-2|TRBV6-2/TRBV6-3
TGTGCCAGCAGTTACCGGGTGACCGGGGAGCTGTTTTTT
CASSYRVTGELFF
>NA|many|TRBJ2-5|TRBV4-3
TGCGCCAGCAGCCAAGATGGGGGAGGAGAGACCCAGTACTTC
CASSQDGGGETQYF
>NA|NA|TRBJ2-1|TRBV19
TGTGCCAGTAGTATGATTGCAGGGTTTGGCAATGAGCAGTTCTTC
CASSMIAGFGNEQFF
>NA|NA|TRBJ1-1|TRBV7-6
TGTGCCAGCAGCTTACCGGGGTCCGGGATAGGGAACACTGAAGCTTTCTTT
CASSLPGSGIGNTEAFF
>TRBD1|many|TRBJ2-7|TRBV28
TGTGCCAGCAGTGCCCCGGGGACAGGGGATTACGAGCAGTACTTC
CASSAPGTGDYEQYF
>TRBD1|NA|TRBJ1-3|TRBV10-3
TGTGCCATCAGTGACCCTTTGGGACAGGGGGCGTACGGAAACACCATATATTTT
CAISDPLGQGAYGNTIYF
>NA|few|TRBJ2-2|TRBV4-3
TGCGCCAGCAGCACTGACTTGTGGGCGGGGGAGCTGTTTTTT
CASSTDLWAGELFF
>TRBD1|NA|TRBJ1-4|TRBV7-6
TGTGCCAGCAGCTTAGAGGACAGGGTTCTGTTTTTT
CASSLEDRVLFF
>NA|many|TRBJ2-1|TRBV6-2/TRBV6-3
TGTGCCAGCAGTTACCCCGATGAGCAGTTCTTC
CASSYPDEQFF
>NA|NA|TRBJ2-1|TRBV6-6
TGTGCCAGCAGTCCGACCGGGACCCGGGATGAGCAGTTCTTC
CASSPTGTRDEQFF
>NA|many|TRBJ1-4|TRBV7-2
TGTGCCAGCAGCCGAATGCAGGATGAAAAACTGTTTTTT
CASSRMQDEKLFF
>NA|NA|TRBJ2-2|TRBV7-6
TGTGCCAGCAGCTTCGGGAAGGACCCCGCGAACACCGGGGAGCTGTTTTTT
CASSFGKDPANTGELFF
>NA|few|TRBJ2-7|TRBV27
TGTGCCAGCAGTCCGTACGGGGGAACCTACGAGCAGTACTTC
CASSPYGGTYEQYF
>TRBD2|NA|TRBJ2-7|TRBV7-9
TGTGCCAGCAGCCCCGGGACTAACGAGCAGTACTTC
CASSPGTNEQYF
>NA|NA|TRBJ2-7|TRBV28
TGTGCCAGCAGTTTAAGTGCCAGCTACGAGCAGTACTTC
CASSLSASYEQYF
>NA|NA|TRBJ1-5|TRBV27
TGTGCCAGCAGTTTGGGCAGCTTTTATAGCAATCAGCCCCAGCATTTT
CASSLGSFYSNQPQHF
>TRBD1|many|TRBJ1-2|TRBV4-3
TGCGCCAGCAGCCAAGATGTCGGGGACAGCTATGGCTACACCTTC
CASSQDVGDSYGYTF
>NA|NA|TRBJ2-3|TRBV27
TGTGCCAGCAGCTCACAAGGGGGTTGGAGCACAGATACGCAGTATTTT
CASSSQGGWSTDTQYF
>NA|NA|TRBJ1-2|TRBV7-2
TGTGCCAGCAGCACGGACAGCTACTATGGCTACACCTTC
CASSTDSYYGYTF
>TRBD1|few|TRBJ1-5|TRBV6-1
TGTGCCAGCAGCCCCGGACAGGTCGGCAATCAGCCCCAGCATTTT
CASSPGQVGNQPQHF
>NA|few|TRBJ1-1|TRBV4-3
TGCGCCAGCAGCGATGGGATGAACACTGAAGCTTTCTTT
CASSDGMNTEAFF